The clone carrying this TCR beta chain was observed a single time. Its antigen remains unidentified. Other nucleotide sequences in the sample specify the same CDR3. This CDR3 is built from 13 residues. The data belong to a study of graft-versus-host responses after intestinal transplantation. General study results and limits: Early post-transplant HvG declines were associated with peak circulating GvH clone levels.

Sequenced by immunoSEQ multiplex PCR; TCRdb stores in-frame clones only, minus some. Altogether over 100,000 clones are present, about 92% being singletons, with the ten largest covering 0.2% to 0.25%. The genes are TRBV21-1 and TRBJ2-7; whether TRBD1, the table's D call, matches the DNA was not checked. TRBV21-1 is a recognized pseudogene. Specimen: unstimulated CD4+ T cells sorted from spleen or lymph node cells, collected before transplant. The sequence was collected from a human donor who was the organ donor for an intestinal transplant. CDR3 region: CASRTEQGTEQYF. CDR3 in DNA: TGTGCCAGCAGAACCGAGCAGGGTACTGAGCAGTACTTC.